The sequence of this TCR beta chain was determined in a study of tumor-infiltrating lymphocytes in primary liver carcinoma. Study details: Participating patients were men and women between 30 and 69 years old. Sample yields, roughly 3.5 to 7.13 million productive TCRbeta reads, were similar across the tissue types.

CDR3 size: 16 residues. V dropped 7 bases and J dropped 8; count of bases not matched to a gene: 14. The V gene's germline CDR1 is MNHEY and CDR2 SVGEGT. Total RNA (around 500 ng) served as template for TCR beta cDNA synthesis primed by a constant-region primer. Construction of TCR beta libraries relied on three successive nested multiplex PCR rounds employing slightly modified ARM-PCR. Both of the initial two PCR rounds ran for around 9 cycles and employed TRBV1-TRBV30 forward primers alongside a C-beta reverse primer. TCRdb analysed the multiplex PCR reads with MiXCR anew, one entry per CDR3 protein. The sample shows tens of thousands of distinct CDR3 sequences, roughly 80% of them seen only once. Co-extracted RNA and DNA came from 20-30 mg of unsorted bulk tissue.

The sample comprised tumor-adjacent normal liver tissue. This rearrangement joins TRBV6-2 or TRBV6-3 to TRBJ2-1, with 10 positions matching TRBD2. This sequence originates from a man aged 35-49 years with primary liver carcinoma and hepatitis B virus infection. As DNA, the CDR3 is TGTGCCAGCAATAACTCGCCCAGCGGGAGGGCCGATGAGCAGTTCTTC. Protein sequence: CASNNSPSGRADEQFF.